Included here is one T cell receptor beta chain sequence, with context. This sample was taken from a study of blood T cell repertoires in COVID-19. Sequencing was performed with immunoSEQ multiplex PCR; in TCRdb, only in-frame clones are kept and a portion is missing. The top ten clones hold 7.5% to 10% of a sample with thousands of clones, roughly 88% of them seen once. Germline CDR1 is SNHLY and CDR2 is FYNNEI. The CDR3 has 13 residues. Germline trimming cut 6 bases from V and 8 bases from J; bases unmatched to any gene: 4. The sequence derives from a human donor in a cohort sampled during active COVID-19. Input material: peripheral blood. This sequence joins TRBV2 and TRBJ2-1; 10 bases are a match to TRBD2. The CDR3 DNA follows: TGTGCCAGCAGGGCTAGCGGGGGCGATGAGCAGTTCTTC. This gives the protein CASRASGGDEQFF. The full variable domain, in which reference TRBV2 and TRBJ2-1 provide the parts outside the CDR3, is EPEVTQTPSHQVTQMGQEVILRCVPISNHLYFYWYRQILGQKVEFLVSFYNNEISEKSEIFDDQFSVERPDGSNFTLKIRSTKLEDSAMYFCASRASGGDEQFFGPGTRLTVL.